This T cell receptor beta chain appears in the sequencing data of a study of T cell clones after liver transplantation. Turning to the study itself: Pre-transplant mixed lymphocyte reactions yielded third-party-reactive TCRbeta sequences as comparators for graft-donor-reactive sequences.

Sequenced by immunoSEQ multiplex PCR; TCRdb stores in-frame clones only, minus some. Of 15,000 to 20,000 clones listed, over 75% were seen once; the top ten hold 30% to 40%. Study results and caveats: In two subjects, few donor cells limited the measurable donor-reactive repertoire. Conclusions were preliminary, with small, heterogeneous patient groups. A significant post-transplant drop in circulating graft-donor-reactive CD4 TCRbeta sequences occurred in most of the 8 subjects.

Points on this clone: The target antigen is unknown.

Germline CDR1 LNHDA, CDR2 SQIVND (reference sequence). The CDR3 is 15 amino acids. The V and J ends lost 4 bases and 4 bases respectively, with 14 bases between them. The sample in question was CD8+ T cells from blood, obtained about 50 months after liver transplant. The source is a human patient who received a liver transplant. The graft donor may account for some of the T cells. This chain uses TRBV19 with TRBJ1-5; perhaps TRBD1 as D (6 bases). This CDR3 reads CASSKGAGVNQPQHF. The DNA for the CDR3 is TGTGCCAGTAGTAAAGGGGCAGGGGTTAATCAGCCCCAGCATTTT.